Following are 21 T cell receptor beta chains from one sample sequenced in a study of early T cells in non-severe SARS-CoV-2 infection. MiXCR was run by TCRdb on the 5' RACE reads, yielding one entry per CDR3 protein. The sample has about 49,000 distinct CDR3 sequences, about an eighth seen once. The source material was whole blood. All receptors derive from an adult who was a healthcare worker with PCR-confirmed SARS-CoV-2 infection or an uninfected control (not recorded which).

The gene calls are TRBV29-1 and TRBJ1-2, with TRBD1 matching 7 bases. In germline, CDR1 is SQVTM, CDR2 ANQGSEA. The trim removed 5 bases at V and 0 bases at J, leaving 6 bases unmatched. The CDR3 runs 14 residues. This CDR3 reads CSVLRQGANYGYTF. The CDR3 DNA sequence: TGCAGCGTTCTCCGACAGGGAGCTAACTATGGCTACACCTTC.

In this sample, this clonotype is medium-sized. The rearrangement uses TRBV7-6 and TRBJ2-3; 11 bases map to TRBD2. V lost 4 bases, J lost 4 bases, and 7 bases stayed unmatched. CDR1 SGHVS and CDR2 FNYEAQ come from the germline V gene. The CDR3 loop spans 16 amino acids. CDR3 nucleotides: TGTGCCAGCAGCTCCGTCGGACTAGCGGGTTCAGATACGCAGTATTTT. Its protein product is CASSSVGLAGSDTQYF.

This clonotype was observed at least ten times. The V gene is TRBV6-6, the J gene TRBJ2-2; 8 positions agree with TRBD1. This CDR3 spans 16 amino acids. The junction had 5 bases not matched to a gene; V was cut back by 5 bases and J by 0 bases. The germline gives CDR1 MNHNY, CDR2 SVGAGI (reference sequence). CDR3 sequence (DNA): TGTGCCAGCAGTACCGACAGGGGCGCGAACACCGGGGAGCTGTTTTTT. The encoded protein is CASSTDRGANTGELFF.

This clonotype showed up just a few times. The chain employs TRBV28 and TRBJ1-6; no firm D call. Trimming removed 9 bases at V and 5 bases at J, with 14 bases between. The CDR3 is 14 amino acids. CDR1 MDHEN and CDR2 SYDVKM come from the germline V gene. CDR3 sequence reads: CASTWRPDNSPLHF. CDR3 in DNA: TGTGCCAGTACCTGGAGGCCAGATAATTCACCCCTCCACTTT.

This clonotype is medium-sized (0.01 to 0.1%) by share. The chain has TRBV12-3 or TRBV12-4 and TRBJ1-5; D may be TRBD1 (6 bases). This CDR3 has 15 amino acids. V shed 6 bases and J shed 0 bases, with 12 bases lying between them. CDR3 sequence (DNA): TGTGCCAGCAGGGAAGGGACAACTAGCAATCAGCCCCAGCATTTT. This gives the protein CASREGTTSNQPQHF.

The chain couples TRBV19 to TRBJ2-1; D not resolved. Trimming stripped 6 bases from V and 6 bases from J, with 12 bases between. There are 13 residues in the CDR3. Germline assignment: CDR1 LNHDA and CDR2 SQIVND (reference sequence). This chain's CDR3 is CASRLGWGNEQFF. CDR3 DNA sequence: TGTGCCAGTAGATTAGGGTGGGGCAATGAGCAGTTCTTC.

The chain combines TRBV7-3 with TRBJ2-7; TRBD1 matches 7 bases. The ends lost 5 bases at V and 3 bases at J; junction bases unmatched: 4. The CDR3 has 13 residues. The germline CDR1 and CDR2 sequences are SGHTA and FQGTGA. The CDR3 region is CASSTRQGYEQYF. CDR3 nucleotide sequence: TGTGCCAGCAGCACCCGACAGGGCTACGAGCAGTACTTC.

The CDR3 reads CASSEVGPTWYEQYF. The CDR3 nucleotides read TGTGCCAGCAGCGAAGTTGGGCCCACCTGGTACGAGCAGTACTTC. This chain connects TRBV6-2 or TRBV6-3 to TRBJ2-7; D remains ambiguous. The CDR3 length is 15 residues. Germline V CDR1 and CDR2: MNHEY, SVGEGT. Trimming removed 6 bases at V and 4 bases at J, with 19 bases between.

As for this clonotype: This may come from a read error, since a much larger clone is one base off. J is TRBJ2-1 and V is TRBV27; TRBD2 matches at 7 bases. CDR3 length equals 12 residues. Germline V gene sequence: CDR1 MNHEY, CDR2 SMNVEV (reference sequence). CDR3 coding DNA: TGTGCCGGCAGTTACAAGCGGGGCCGGGAGTTCTTC. It encodes CAGSYKRGREFF.

This clonotype was counted many times. This chain uses TRBV6-5 with TRBJ1-2, with 7 bases that match TRBD1. The CDR3 runs to 14 residues. V lost 2 bases and J lost 8; bases outside the gene matches: 8. The V gene's germline CDR1 is MNHEY and CDR2 SVGAGI. The CDR3 protein is CASSYAGDRGGYTF. The CDR3 bases are TGTGCCAGCAGTTACGCGGGGGACAGAGGGGGCTACACCTTC.

Here the CDR3 DNA reads TGTGCCAGCAGGATCCTTTCGGGAGGCTACACCTTC. Protein: CASRILSGGYTF. This chain links TRBV6-5 with TRBJ1-2, with no clear D. Germline CDR1 reads MNHEY; CDR2 reads SVGAGI. Between the trimmed V and J ends, which lost 6 bases and 8 bases, there was a span of 13 bases. CDR3 length: 12 amino acids.

Only a few counts were recorded for this clonotype. The rearrangement links TRBV7-6 to TRBJ1-1; possible D gene TRBD1, 5 bases. The CDR3 consists of 16 residues. Germline CDR1 SGHVS, CDR2 FNYEAQ. The germline V and J ends were trimmed by 1 base and 0 bases, with 12 bases remaining between them. The DNA for the CDR3 is TGTGCCAGCAGCTTAGGGATCGGGACTGTGAACACTGAAGCTTTCTTT. It yields the protein CASSLGIGTVNTEAFF.

The V call is TRBV9, the J call TRBJ2-7, with D perhaps being TRBD1 or TRBD2 (5 bases each). The CDR3 is made up of 14 amino acids. Per the germline V gene, CDR1 is SGDLS and CDR2 is YYNGEE. The V and J ends lost 0 bases and 0 bases respectively, with 7 bases between them. The CDR3 nucleotides read TGTGCCAGCAGCGTAGGGGACGGCTCCTACGAGCAGTACTTC. This gives the protein CASSVGDGSYEQYF.

This clonotype was seen repeatedly, ten times or more. The V gene is TRBV7-6, the J gene TRBJ2-3; 7 bases fit TRBD2. The germline gives CDR1 SGHVS, CDR2 FNYEAQ. The CDR3 runs to 15 residues. V shed 5 bases and J 4 bases; nucleotides not matched to a gene: 9. CDR3 sequence: CASSTSGTWADTQYF. The CDR3 DNA reads as TGTGCCAGCAGCACCAGCGGGACCTGGGCAGATACGCAGTATTTT.

This clonotype was picked up many times. The chain combines TRBV21-1 with TRBJ1-5; the D segment call TRBD1 is taken from the table without a DNA check. TRBV21-1 counts as a pseudogene. The CDR3 covers 10 residues. The CDR3 here is CALKGQPQHF. The CDR3, as DNA: TGTGCCCTAAAGGGGCAGCCCCAGCATTTT.

The rearrangement joins TRBV6-1 to TRBJ2-2, with D possibly matching TRBD1 (5 bases). CDR3 length: 14 residues. The germline CDR1 and CDR2 sequences are MNHNS and SASEGT. Trimming shortened V by 4 bases and J by 6 bases, and 12 bases separated the two germline ends. In nucleotides, the CDR3 is TGTGCCAGCAGTGGCCGCCAGGGTTCCGGGGAGCTGTTTTTT. Its protein is CASSGRQGSGELFF.

This clonotype occurred many times. This chain connects TRBV5-4 to TRBJ1-2, with D unclear. The CDR3 consists of 18 residues. The germline CDR1 and CDR2 sequences are SGHNT and YYREEE (reference sequence). The V end lost 0 bases, the J end lost 2 bases, and 20 bases lay between the germline ends. The CDR3 DNA sequence: TGTGCCAGCAGCTTGGGGATAAGGACCCTTGGGCTAAACTATGGCTACACCTTC. Protein sequence: CASSLGIRTLGLNYGYTF.

J is TRBJ2-1 and V is TRBV29-1; TRBD2 aligns across 8 bases. This CDR3 comprises 13 residues. The germline gives CDR1 SQVTM, CDR2 ANQGSEA. J was trimmed by 9 bases and V by 5 bases; bases with no gene match: 9. The chain's CDR3 is CSVYPGLEAEQFF. Written as DNA, the CDR3 is TGCAGCGTTTATCCGGGACTAGAAGCTGAGCAGTTCTTC.

This clonotype was observed at least ten times. The chain joins TRBV27 to TRBJ1-3; D might be TRBD1 (6 bases). The CDR3 consists of 17 residues. The V end lost 5 bases, the J end lost 0 bases, and 17 bases lay between the germline ends. Germline V gene lookup returns CDR1 MNHEY and CDR2 SMNVEV (reference sequence). CDR3 region: CASSAGTGGVSGNTIYF. The CDR3 DNA reads as TGTGCCAGCAGTGCCGGGACGGGGGGCGTCTCTGGAAACACCATATATTTT.

This clonotype came up many times. The rearrangement joins TRBV3-1 to TRBJ1-6, with D uncertain. The length of the CDR3 is 16 residues. Trimming stripped 0 bases from V and 0 bases from J, with 6 bases between. The V gene's germline CDR1 is LGHDT and CDR2 YNNKEL (reference sequence). The CDR3 DNA reads TGTGCCAGCAGCCAAGAAAGGCACTCCTATAATTCACCCCTCCACTTT. As protein: CASSQERHSYNSPLHF.

The chain couples TRBV29-1 to TRBJ2-5, with 7 nucleotides matching TRBD1. V trimming: 6 bases; J trimming: 1 base; junction bases outside the gene matches: 2. The CDR3 has 12 amino acids. CDR1 is SQVTM and CDR2 is ANQGSEA in the germline V gene. CDR3 sequence (DNA): TGCAGCGTGGGACAGCTCCAAGAGACCCAGTACTTC. Residues: CSVGQLQETQYF.